What follows is one TCR beta chain and its context. Assay used: immunoSEQ multiplex PCR; TCRdb lists only in-frame clones, some missing. The sample lists about 12,000 clones, 70% to 75% occurring once. Unmatched junction bases numbered 5, after V lost 3 bases and J lost 1 base. CDR3 size: 14 residues. Germline CDR1 SQVTM, CDR2 ANQGSEA. This specimen belongs to a study of T cells after somatic rescue of genetic block. The receptor was isolated from a boy younger than 18. This chain joins TRBV29-1 and TRBJ2-5; 7 bases fit TRBD2. What was sequenced was peripheral blood mononuclear cells (PBMCs). CDR3 sequence: CSVDRWEGQETQYF. As DNA, the CDR3 is TGCAGCGTTGATCGGTGGGAGGGCCAAGAGACCCAGTACTTC.